The 19 T cell receptor beta chains in this list originate from one sample, sequenced in a study of metastatic and nonmetastatic thyroid tumors. Prior to thyroid surgery, none of the patients had received any treatment. MiXCR reprocessed the PCR reads for TCRdb. There are 22,000 or so clones in the sample; about 16% occur only once, and more than 30% lies in the top ten. Sample: blood. Receptors were obtained from a female donor with papillary thyroid cancer or a benign thyroid nodule (not recorded which). Some clones in this sample may be carry-over from other donors' samples.

Ten or more counts support this clone. In DNA, the CDR3 is TGTGCCAGCACCACAATAACCGGGACAGGGGCCTACAATGAGCAGTTCTTC. It translates to CASTTITGTGAYNEQFF. The rearrangement uses TRBV12-3 or TRBV12-4 and TRBJ2-1, with TRBD1 identical over 10 bases. V was pared by 7 bases and J by 2 bases, with 11 bases of the junction left unmatched. The CDR3 loop spans 17 amino acids.

This clone was seen many times. The chain uses TRBV20-1 and TRBJ1-6, with no clear D. V was shortened by 0 bases and J by 7 bases, with 19 bases between the two germline ends. CDR3 size: 17 residues. Looked up from germline, CDR1 is DFQATT and CDR2 is SNEGSKA (reference sequence). In DNA, the CDR3 is TGCAGTGCTAGAGATCTGGTCGGCACCGGTCCGAATTCACCCCTCCACTTT. It codes for CSARDLVGTGPNSPLHF.

This clone was found a few times. The rearrangement links TRBV6-2 or TRBV6-3 to TRBJ2-7; 11 nucleotides match TRBD2. Germline CDR1 and CDR2: MNHEY and SVGEGT. V dropped 2 bases and J dropped 9; count of bases not matched to a gene: 12. CDR3 length equals 16 residues. The CDR3 sequence: CASSYGTSGYLPVQYF. In DNA form, the CDR3 reads TGTGCCAGCAGTTACGGGACTAGCGGATACCTCCCCGTGCAGTACTTC.

This clone was observed at least ten times. The V and J genes are TRBV11-3 and TRBJ2-7, with 7 bases fitting TRBD2. The V gene's germline CDR1 is SGHNT and CDR2 YENEEA. This CDR3 has 15 amino acids. Trimming at V came to 5 bases and at J to 4 bases, leaving 11 bases not matched to a gene. CDR3 loop: CASSIRGDYTYEQYF. The CDR3 nucleotides read TGTGCCAGCAGCATCCGCGGGGACTATACATACGAGCAGTACTTC.

This clone was seen at least ten times. The chain joins TRBV6-2 or TRBV6-3 to TRBJ1-4; 9 nucleotides align to TRBD1. The junction had 5 bases not matched to a gene; V was cut back by 2 bases and J by 10 bases. Germline CDR1 is MNHEY and CDR2 is SVGEGT. The CDR3 is made up of 14 amino acids. The CDR3 loop reads CASSYQGQGGKLFF. The CDR3 coding sequence is TGTGCCAGCAGTTACCAGGGACAGGGCGGAAAACTGTTTTTT.

This clone has at least ten counts. The gene calls are TRBV28 and TRBJ2-5; D is perhaps TRBD2 (5 bases). This CDR3 has 13 residues. CDR1 and CDR2 from the germline V gene are MDHEN and SYDVKM. Trimming removed 6 bases at V and 5 bases at J, with 13 bases between. In DNA, the CDR3 is TGTGCCAGCAGCGAACGGGGTCGGGAGACCCAGTACTTC. Amino acid sequence: CASSERGRETQYF.

This clone was detected many times. Other DNA sequences within the sample encode an identical CDR3. The rearrangement uses TRBV2 and TRBJ1-2, with TRBD1 matching over 9 bases. The CDR3 extends over 16 amino acids. Losses at the gene ends were 5 bases for V and 1 base for J; bases not matched to a gene: 8. Germline V gene data show CDR1 as SNHLY and CDR2 as FYNNEI. As DNA, the CDR3 is TGTGCCAGCAGTCTTATACAGGGGGCAATTAACTATGGCTACACCTTC. It encodes CASSLIQGAINYGYTF.

Ten or more counts support this clone. The chain has TRBV12-3 or TRBV12-4 and TRBJ2-7; TRBD1 might be the D (6 bases). Trimming left V 6 bases short and J 6 bases short, with 24 bases between. The CDR3 contains 16 residues. Here the CDR3 DNA reads TGTGCCAGCAGCTCCCCGACAGGTTCATTAGTTCGCGAGCAGTACTTC. Its protein is CASSSPTGSLVREQYF.

V gene TRBV5-4 combines with J gene TRBJ2-1; the match to TRBD2 covers 8 bases. Germline values: CDR1 SGHNT, CDR2 YYREEE (reference sequence). Trimming at V came to 2 bases and at J to 10 bases, leaving 17 bases not matched to a gene. This CDR3 has 17 residues. The CDR3 here is CASSFSGGSRTAGEQFF. DNA for the CDR3: TGTGCCAGCAGCTTTTCGGGGGGGAGTCGGACAGCTGGGGAGCAGTTCTTC.

This clone was recorded only once. This chain joins TRBV5-1 and TRBJ2-1; the D is unclear. Trimming pared 5 bases from V and 2 bases from J, leaving 11 bases between. CDR1 and CDR2 from the germline V gene are SGHRS and YFSETQ. The CDR3 sequence is 14 residues long. The DNA of the CDR3 is TGCGCCAGCAGGTCCGATGGGGCCTACAATGAGCAGTTCTTC. It encodes CASRSDGAYNEQFF.

This clone was seen more than once but under ten times. This may arise from a read error, as a much more abundant clone is one base away. Other DNA sequences from this sample encode an identical CDR3 as well. This chain uses TRBV24-1 with TRBJ2-3; TRBD1 is a possible D gene (6 bases). Germline CDR1 and CDR2: KGHDR and SFDVKD. This CDR3 region has 16 residues. Deletions cut 3 bases from V and 4 bases from J, with 16 bases between. The CDR3 DNA sequence: TGTGCCACCAGTGATCCAGCAGTAAAGGGGGCAGATACGCAGTATTTT. Amino acid sequence: CATSDPAVKGADTQYF.

This clone was seen ten or more times. The rearrangement links TRBV4-2 to TRBJ2-1, with 7 bases identical to TRBD1. The CDR3 has 18 residues. Losses at the gene ends were 4 bases for V and 8 bases for J; bases not matched to a gene: 20. CDR1 and CDR2 (germline): LGHNA, YNFKEQ. CDR3 sequence reads: CASSRRATGTVGGDEQFF. The CDR3 DNA reads as TGTGCCAGCAGCCGCCGGGCGACCGGGACAGTTGGGGGTGATGAGCAGTTCTTC.

This clone came up many times. Since a much larger clone is just one base distant, this may be a read error. The same CDR3 also results from other DNA sequences found in this sample. The chain carries TRBV30 and TRBJ1-4; no reliable D call. The CDR3 covers 12 residues. Germline assignment: CDR1 GTSNPN and CDR2 SVGIG (reference sequence). V lost 4 bases to trimming and J lost 5 bases, with 8 bases between them. In DNA form, the CDR3 reads TGTGCCTGGATGCGTGGGAATGAAAAACTGTTTTTT. It codes for CAWMRGNEKLFF.

DNA of the CDR3: TGTGCCAGCAGCTTACAGGGACAGGGCTACAATGAGCAGTTCTTC. Encoded protein: CASSLQGQGYNEQFF. The V gene is TRBV11-2, the J gene TRBJ2-1, with 9 bases matching TRBD1. The CDR3 spans 15 residues. Germline trimming cut 2 bases from V and 3 bases from J; bases unmatched to any gene: 2. Germline lookup yields CDR1 SGHAT and CDR2 FQNNGV.

This clone was counted at least ten times. The V gene is TRBV11-2, the J gene TRBJ2-6; 10 nucleotides match TRBD1. Per the germline V gene, CDR1 is SGHAT and CDR2 is FQNNGV. Trimming cost V 4 bases and J 1 base; bases outside gene matches: 7. The CDR3 loop spans 18 amino acids. CDR3 protein: CASSSRRTGGSGANVLTF. In DNA form, the CDR3 reads TGTGCCAGCAGCTCTCGGAGGACAGGGGGGTCTGGGGCCAACGTCCTGACTTTC.

This clone was seen at least ten times. V and J are TRBV28 and TRBJ1-6; weak D call: TRBD1 (5 bases). Trimming removed 6 bases from V and 9 bases from J, with 18 bases in between. The CDR3 is 15 residues long. Germline CDR1 is MDHEN and CDR2 is SYDVKM. Here the CDR3 reads CASSSAGTPVSPLHF. DNA of the CDR3: TGTGCCAGCAGCTCCGCCGGGACGCCCGTTTCACCCCTCCACTTT.

This clone was found many times. In DNA, the CDR3 is TGTGCCAGCAGTGTGACCTACAATGAGCAGTTCTTC. Its protein is CASSVTYNEQFF. The chain employs TRBV6-1 and TRBJ2-1, with D hard to call. There are 12 residues in the CDR3. Germline assignment: CDR1 MNHNS and CDR2 SASEGT. V was cut by 4 bases and J by 2 bases, with 3 bases left in between.

Ten or more counts support this clone. Compared with germline, one end of the junction differs, possibly owing to a read error. V usage is TRBV6-2 or TRBV6-3 and J usage is TRBJ2-7; either TRBD1 or TRBD2 may supply D (6 bases each). This CDR3 spans 17 amino acids. Germline CDR1 reads MNHEY; CDR2 reads SVGEGT. CDR3 nucleotide sequence: TGTGCCAGCAGTCACTGGGAGGTTTGGGGGCTATCTTCTGAGCGGAACTTC. It translates to CASSHWEVWGLSSERNF.

This clone appeared many times. The V gene is TRBV6-2 or TRBV6-3, the J gene TRBJ2-1; D could derive from TRBD1 or TRBD2 (5 bases each). CDR1 is MNHEY and CDR2 is SVGEGT in the germline V gene. Trimming removed 6 bases from V and 0 bases from J, with 18 bases in between. CDR3 length equals 17 residues. The CDR3 loop is CASSVGVGGLSYNEQFF. CDR3 nucleotide sequence: TGTGCCAGCAGCGTGGGGGTAGGCGGACTCTCCTACAATGAGCAGTTCTTC.